A selection of T cell receptor beta chains follows, all from one sample in a study of blood T cell repertoires in COVID-19. Here immunoSEQ multiplex PCR was the method, and the copy in TCRdb shows in-frame clones only, minus some. The sample holds about 40,000 clones, roughly 88% seen once. The source material was peripheral blood. These receptors originate from a human donor in a cohort sampled during active COVID-19. Each CDR3 is given with its conserved first and last residue. The D gene is left open where the match is weak. Not every row has a clone size; where given, it reads once, few, many or a size class.

V gene	clone size	J gene	D gene	CDR3 protein	CDR3 DNA
TRBV23-1	NA	TRBJ1-6	TRBD1	CASSQSYQGQGNSPLHF	TGCGCCAGCAGTCAATCTTACCAGGGACAGGGGAATTCACCCCTCCACTTT
TRBV11-2	NA	TRBJ2-7	TRBD1	CASSPLARQGNYEQYF	TGTGCCAGCAGCCCGCTAGCCCGACAGGGTAACTACGAGCAGTACTTC
TRBV27	NA	TRBJ1-1	NA	CASSLFFHQDMNTEAFF	TGTGCCAGCAGTTTATTCTTCCACCAGGATATGAACACTGAAGCTTTCTTT
TRBV28	NA	TRBJ1-4	NA	CASSSTTTTTTNEKLFF	TGTGCCAGCAGTTCGACGACAACGACTACAACTAATGAAAAGCTGTTTTTT
TRBV5-5	once	TRBJ2-3	NA	CASSFGKTDTQYF	TGTGCCAGCAGCTTCGGGAAGACAGATACGCAGTATTTT
TRBV16	NA	TRBJ2-3	TRBD1	CASSQGQGGTDTQYF	TGTGCCAGCAGCCAAGGGCAGGGGGGCACAGATACGCAGTATTTT
TRBV19	once	TRBJ2-1	TRBD1	CASSTDRGNEQFF	TGTGCCAGTTCCACCGACAGGGGCAATGAGCAGTTCTTC
TRBV6-2/TRBV6-3	NA	TRBJ2-2	NA	CASSYRRAGTGELFF	TGTGCCAGCAGTTACCGGCGCGCGGGCACCGGGGAGCTGTTTTTT
TRBV2	few	TRBJ2-2	TRBD1	CASRQGANGELFF	TGTGCCTCGAGACAGGGGGCAAACGGGGAGCTGTTTTTT
TRBV3-1/TRBV3-2	NA	TRBJ1-2	NA	CASSQDTEPNYGYTF	TGTGCCAGCAGCCAAGACACAGAACCTAACTATGGCTACACCTTC
TRBV3-1/TRBV3-2	NA	TRBJ1-5	NA	CASSQGPTGDRPFNQPQHF	TGTGCCAGCAGCCAAGGACCTACTGGAGACAGGCCTTTCAATCAGCCCCAGCATTTT
TRBV5-6	once	TRBJ2-1	NA	CASSLDRRAYYNEQFF	TGTGCCAGCAGCTTGGATCGGCGGGCCTATTACAATGAGCAGTTCTTC
TRBV7-2	NA	TRBJ2-7	NA	CASSYGGPKTYEQYF	TGTGCCAGCAGCTACGGAGGGCCGAAGACCTACGAGCAGTACTTC
TRBV6-5	NA	TRBJ1-1	TRBD1	CASSRVTGREAFF	TGTGCCAGCAGTCGAGTGACAGGGCGTGAAGCTTTCTTT
TRBV30	NA	TRBJ2-1	TRBD1	CAWSAWTGVSYNEQFF	TGTGCCTGGAGTGCATGGACAGGGGTCTCCTACAATGAGCAGTTCTTC
TRBV6-2/TRBV6-3	few	TRBJ1-2	TRBD1	CASSYGQGIYGYTF	TGTGCCAGCAGTTACGGACAGGGGATCTATGGCTACACCTTC
TRBV7-9	once	TRBJ1-4	NA	CASSLAIGGPTGEKLFF	TGTGCCAGCAGCTTAGCGATAGGGGGACCTACGGGGGAAAAACTGTTTTTT
TRBV19	NA	TRBJ1-4	NA	CASSDSYATNEKLFF	TGTGCCAGTAGTGACAGCTATGCAACTAATGAAAAACTGTTTTTT
TRBV6-2/TRBV6-3	NA	TRBJ1-5	TRBD1	CASSYSRSRDRGQQPQHF	TGTGCCAGCAGTTACTCGAGATCCCGGGACAGGGGGCAACAGCCCCAGCATTTT
TRBV9	NA	TRBJ1-1	TRBD1	CASSGGQGELNTEAFF	TGCGCCAGCAGCGGGGGGCAGGGGGAATTGAACACTGAAGCTTTCTTT
TRBV28	few	TRBJ2-7	NA	CASSSLYEQYF	TGTGCCAGCAGTTCCCTCTACGAGCAGTACTTC
TRBV24-1	NA	TRBJ2-3	NA	CATASGDTQYF	TGTGCCACCGCTTCAGGAGATACGCAGTATTTT
TRBV4-1	NA	TRBJ1-2	NA	CASSQEGLYGYTF	TGCGCCAGCAGCCAAGAGGGGCTCTATGGCTACACCTTC
TRBV24-1	NA	TRBJ2-7	NA	CATSEAGVEQYF	TGTGCCACCAGTGAGGCAGGTGTGGAGCAGTACTTC